This TCR beta chain was retrieved from a study of blood T cell repertoires in COVID-19. Across the study: From the United States, Italy and Spain came samples of acute and convalescent COVID-19.

V trimming: 0 bases; J trimming: 3 bases; junction bases outside the gene matches: 2. Per germline, CDR1 LGHNA and CDR2 YNFKEQ. CDR3 size: 17 residues. Study processing details: How many nucleated cells were present was estimated from reference gene primer amplification. The method was immunoSEQ multiplex PCR; TCRdb's version includes in-frame clones alone and lacks a portion of them. That table supplies the V and J calls and clone size; D and trimming were determined from the DNA. The sample records approximately 150,000 clones, 87% being singletons. The receptor's source is a woman between 50 and 59 years old with active or convalescent COVID-19. The rearrangement uses TRBV4-2 and TRBJ2-1; 13 bases match TRBD2. Specimen: peripheral blood. In nucleotides, the CDR3 is TGTGCCAGCAGCCAAGATCGGACTAGCGGGAGCTACAATGAGCAGTTCTTC. Protein: CASSQDRTSGSYNEQFF.